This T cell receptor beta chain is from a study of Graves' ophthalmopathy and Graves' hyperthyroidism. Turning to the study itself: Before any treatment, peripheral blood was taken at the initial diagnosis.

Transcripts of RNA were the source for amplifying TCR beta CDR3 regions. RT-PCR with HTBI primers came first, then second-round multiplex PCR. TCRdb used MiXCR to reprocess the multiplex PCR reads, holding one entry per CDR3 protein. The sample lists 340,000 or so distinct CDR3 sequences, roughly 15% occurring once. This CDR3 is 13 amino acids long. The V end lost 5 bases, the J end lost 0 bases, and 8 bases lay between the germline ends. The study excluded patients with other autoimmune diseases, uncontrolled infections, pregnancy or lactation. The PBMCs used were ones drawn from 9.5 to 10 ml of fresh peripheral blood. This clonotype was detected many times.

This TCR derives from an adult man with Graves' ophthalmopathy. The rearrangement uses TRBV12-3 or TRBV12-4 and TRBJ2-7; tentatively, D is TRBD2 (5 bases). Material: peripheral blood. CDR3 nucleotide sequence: TGTGCCAGCAGTGACTATCGCTCCTACGAGCAGTACTTC. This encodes CASSDYRSYEQYF.